This record concerns one T cell receptor (beta chain) sequence. Its antigen is unknown. The data derive from a study of T cell responses to AZD1222 COVID-19 vaccine. Overall study: Pooled samples include second doses given at about 4 or 12 weeks. Study-wide findings and caveats: The peak T cell response came first, and repertoires were sampled only after it. The sample set comprised mostly white British donors with more females, and clonal diversity was possibly underestimated. At baseline, seropositivity was found in only a handful of AZD1222 recipients.

TCRdb's copy holds only in-frame clones and misses some; the assay was immunoSEQ multiplex PCR. The sample has some 85,000 clones, 75% to 90% seen once. The clonotype was recovered from an adult in good health. Sequencing used peripheral blood, obtained on day 0 of AZD1222 vaccination.

CDR3 sequence (DNA): TGTGCCAGCAGCCAAGGCTCCGGGAACACTGAAGCTTTCTTT. Residues: CASSQGSGNTEAFF. The chain recombines TRBV7-3 with TRBJ1-1; D is unclear. V lost 5 bases and J lost 1, with 11 bases in between. This CDR3 comprises 14 residues. Germline V gives CDR1 SGHTA, CDR2 FQGTGA.